The next 32 T cell receptor beta chains were all read from a single sample in a study of shared clonotypes between healthy human individuals. Using immunoSEQ multiplex PCR, the repertoire was profiled, and TCRdb retains in-frame clones only, with some absent. The repertoire holds over 1.5 million clones, with around 98% as singletons. The sample was naive CD4+ T cells sorted from blood. The subset here: CD45RA+ positively selected. These receptors all stem from a man aged 25-40 years in good health.

The chain couples TRBV19 to TRBJ1-5, with a possible D match to TRBD1 (5 bases). The CDR3 runs to 17 residues. V lost 2 bases to trimming and J lost 3 bases, with 17 bases between them. The germline V gene has CDR1 LNHDA and CDR2 SQIVND (reference sequence). DNA of the CDR3: TGTGCCAGTAGTATACAACTTGGACCAGGGAACAATCAGCCCCAGCATTTT. Its translation is CASSIQLGPGNNQPQHF.

This clone was seen just once. The chain uses TRBV4-3 and TRBJ2-3; TRBD2 matches at 8 bases. The V segment lost 1 base and the J segment 6 bases; nucleotides outside the gene matches: 15. Germline values: CDR1 LGHNA, CDR2 YSLEER. The CDR3 has 18 amino acids. The CDR3 is CASSQVSSSGLEADTQYF. The CDR3 coding sequence is TGCGCCAGCAGCCAAGTTTCGAGTTCGGGACTAGAAGCTGATACGCAGTATTTT.

The V call is TRBV15, the J call TRBJ2-3; perhaps TRBD1 as D (5 bases). The CDR3 covers 16 residues. V lost 0 bases and J 3 bases, leaving 13 bases between the germline ends. Germline assignment: CDR1 LNHNV and CDR2 YYDKDF (reference sequence). Here the CDR3 DNA reads TGTGCCACCAGCAGAGATCCAAGCAAGGGGACAGATACGCAGTATTTT. Protein: CATSRDPSKGTDTQYF.

The chain uses TRBV11-2 and TRBJ2-7; 8 bases are a match to TRBD1. V trimming: 1 base; J trimming: 1 base; junction bases outside the gene matches: 3. In germline, CDR1 is SGHAT, CDR2 FQNNGV. This CDR3 is built from 15 residues. CDR3 DNA: TGTGCCAGCAGCTTAGTCGACAGGGGATCCTACGAGCAGTACTTC. Translation: CASSLVDRGSYEQYF.

The rearrangement joins TRBV5-4 to TRBJ1-3; D is possibly TRBD1 (6 bases). CDR3 length: 15 residues. The V and J ends lost 2 bases and 7 bases respectively, with 16 bases between them. Germline CDR1 and CDR2: SGHNT and YYREEE (reference sequence). In DNA form, the CDR3 reads TGTGCCAGCAGCTTCACCGGGACAACCCATAACACCATATATTTT. This encodes CASSFTGTTHNTIYF.

The genes are TRBV18 and TRBJ2-3; D possibly corresponds to TRBD2 (5 bases). The germline V and J ends were trimmed by 3 bases and 0 bases, with 13 bases remaining between them. The germline V gene encodes CDR1 KGHSH and CDR2 LQKENI. The CDR3 runs 16 residues. The CDR3 DNA is TGTGCCAGCTCACCGAATTCCGGGATCAGCACAGATACGCAGTATTTT. Amino acids: CASSPNSGISTDTQYF.

The chain carries TRBV2 and TRBJ1-1; D remains ambiguous. V shed 4 bases and J shed 6 bases, with 12 bases lying between them. Germline V gene data show CDR1 as SNHLY and CDR2 as FYNNEI. The CDR3 sequence is 13 residues long. Here the CDR3 reads CASSVSQNAEAFF. CDR3 coding DNA: TGTGCCAGCAGTGTTTCCCAAAACGCTGAAGCTTTCTTT.

This sequence joins TRBV18 and TRBJ1-1; possible D gene TRBD1, 5 bases. V lost 0 bases, J lost 1 base, and 9 bases lay in between. Germline V gene sequence: CDR1 KGHSH, CDR2 LQKENI. CDR3 length: 15 amino acids. The CDR3 reads CASSPPFRENTEAFF. In nucleotides, the CDR3 is TGTGCCAGCTCACCACCGTTCAGGGAGAACACTGAAGCTTTCTTT. Looking up the rest from reference TRBV18 and TRBJ1-1 gives the full variable domain: NAGVMQNPRHLVRRRGQEARLRCSPMKGHSHVYWYRQLPEEGLKFMVYLQKENIIDESGMPKERFSAEFPKEGPSILRIQQVVRGDSAAYFCASSPPFRENTEAFFGQGTRLTVV.

The V gene is TRBV28, the J gene TRBJ2-1, with a tentative D call TRBD2 (7 bases). Germline loops: CDR1 MDHEN, CDR2 SYDVKM. V shed 1 base and J shed 5 bases, with 15 bases lying between them. There are 16 residues in the CDR3. This CDR3 reads CASSLLRGRTDNEQFF. CDR3 sequence (DNA): TGTGCCAGCAGTTTATTGCGGGGGCGCACGGACAATGAGCAGTTCTTC.

CDR3 bases: TGTGCCAGCACAGGGTCTTGGGGAAACACCATATATTTT. It codes for CASTGSWGNTIYF. This chain uses TRBV19 with TRBJ1-3; D may be TRBD1 (6 bases). CDR1 and CDR2 (germline): LNHDA, SQIVND (reference sequence). Trimming stripped 9 bases from V and 4 bases from J, with 13 bases between. The CDR3 totals 13 residues.

This rearrangement joins TRBV27 to TRBJ2-7; TRBD2 matches 9 bases. The CDR3 totals 16 residues. CDR1 is MNHEY and CDR2 is SMNVEV in the germline V gene (reference sequence). J gave up 2 bases and V 1 base, and 6 bases lay outside the gene matches. CDR3 amino acids: CASSLFSLAGTYEQYF. The CDR3 region has the DNA TGTGCCAGCAGTTTATTCAGTCTAGCGGGAACCTACGAGCAGTACTTC.

The V gene is TRBV28, the J gene TRBJ2-1; no clear D gene. There are 13 residues in the CDR3. The V gene lost 1 base and the J gene lost 5 bases, with 6 bases spanning the gap. The germline V gene has CDR1 MDHEN and CDR2 SYDVKM. This chain's CDR3 is CASSLFQNNEQFF. In nucleotides, the CDR3 is TGTGCCAGCAGTTTATTCCAAAACAATGAGCAGTTCTTC. Using reference TRBV28 and TRBJ2-1 for the parts outside the CDR3, the full variable domain is DVKVTQSSRYLVKRTGEKVFLECVQDMDHENMFWYRQDPGLGLRLIYFSYDVKMKEKGDIPEGYSVSREKKERFSLILESASTNQTSMYLCASSLFQNNEQFFGPGTRLTVL.

This chain joins TRBV2 and TRBJ2-7; 8 nucleotides align to TRBD2. Germline V lookup: CDR1 SNHLY, CDR2 FYNNEI. The CDR3 has 14 amino acids. The junction had 5 bases not matched to a gene; V was cut back by 4 bases and J by 3 bases. The CDR3 loop reads CASSVELAVYEQYF. CDR3 DNA: TGTGCCAGCAGTGTAGAACTAGCGGTCTACGAGCAGTACTTC.

The chain recombines TRBV18 with TRBJ1-5; 9 nucleotides line up with TRBD1. The CDR3 runs 17 residues. CDR1 is KGHSH, CDR2 LQKENI, per germline. After removal of 5 bases from V and 6 bases from J, the junction contained 14 bases not matched to a gene. This CDR3 is CASSKIAPGQGRQPQHF. The CDR3 DNA follows: TGTGCCAGCTCAAAGATCGCCCCGGGACAGGGTCGTCAGCCCCAGCATTTT.

The J gene is TRBJ2-1, the V gene TRBV5-1; tentatively, D is TRBD2 (5 bases). V dropped 0 bases and J dropped 2 bases, with 9 bases sitting between them. Germline CDR1 reads SGHRS; CDR2 reads YFSETQ. The CDR3 has 15 residues. The CDR3: CASSLELVPYNEQFF. CDR3 coding DNA: TGCGCCAGCAGCTTGGAACTAGTCCCCTACAATGAGCAGTTCTTC.

Comment on this clone: Within the sample, other DNA sequences also encode this same CDR3. This rearrangement joins TRBV18 to TRBJ1-5; D gene unclear. Per the germline V gene, CDR1 is KGHSH and CDR2 is LQKENI. Trimming took 0 bases from V and 4 from J, leaving 1 base between them. The CDR3 loop spans 12 amino acids. The CDR3 coding sequence is TGTGCCAGCTCACCACCGAATCAGCCCCAGCATTTT. Encoded protein: CASSPPNQPQHF. The entire variable domain, with the rest obtained from reference TRBV18 and TRBJ1-5, is as follows: NAGVMQNPRHLVRRRGQEARLRCSPMKGHSHVYWYRQLPEEGLKFMVYLQKENIIDESGMPKERFSAEFPKEGPSILRIQQVVRGDSAAYFCASSPPNQPQHFGDGTRLSIL.

The chain employs TRBV7-2 and TRBJ2-7, with D perhaps assigned TRBD1 or TRBD2 (6 bases each). There are 15 residues in the CDR3. Germline V gene lookup returns CDR1 SGHTA and CDR2 FQGNSA. Between the trimmed V and J ends, which lost 3 bases and 4 bases, there was a span of 16 bases. This CDR3 reads CASSLSGAVLYEQYF. In DNA form, the CDR3 reads TGTGCCAGCAGCTTGTCGGGGGCGGTTCTTTACGAGCAGTACTTC.

The chain employs TRBV29-1 and TRBJ1-2; D is ambiguous. V was cut by 7 bases and J by 1 base, with 13 bases left in between. The V gene's germline CDR1 is SQVTM and CDR2 ANQGSEA. This CDR3 is built from 13 residues. The CDR3 DNA reads TGCAGCGCGGTGGAAGGGAATAACTATGGCTACACCTTC. The encoded protein is CSAVEGNNYGYTF.

This chain links TRBV2 with TRBJ2-1, with TRBD2 identical over 7 bases. V lost 5 bases to trimming and J lost 3 bases; unmatched junction nucleotides: 4. The CDR3 spans 14 residues. Per the germline V gene, CDR1 is SNHLY and CDR2 is FYNNEI. The CDR3 loop reads CASSSSSGYNEQFF. For the CDR3, the DNA is TGTGCCAGCAGTTCGTCTAGCGGCTACAATGAGCAGTTCTTC. The full variable domain, with the rest looked up from reference TRBV2 and TRBJ2-1, is EPEVTQTPSHQVTQMGQEVILRCVPISNHLYFYWYRQILGQKVEFLVSFYNNEISEKSEIFDDQFSVERPDGSNFTLKIRSTKLEDSAMYFCASSSSSGYNEQFFGPGTRLTVL.

The chain is built from TRBV9 and TRBJ2-7, with D possibly matching TRBD2 (5 bases). The length of the CDR3 is 13 residues. Deletions cut 2 bases from V and 7 bases from J, with 13 bases between. Germline CDR1 reads SGDLS; CDR2 reads YYNGEE. CDR3 amino acids: CASSVELRGEQYF. In DNA, the CDR3 is TGTGCCAGCAGCGTCGAACTACGAGGGGAGCAGTACTTC.

CDR3 nucleotides: TGTGCCAGCAGCCCGGAGATTTCAGTCCGAGAGACCCAGTACTTC. Translating gives CASSPEISVRETQYF. This chain links TRBV5-4 with TRBJ2-5; D remains unclear. The CDR3 length is 15 residues. The germline V gene encodes CDR1 SGHNT and CDR2 YYREEE (reference sequence). V was cut by 4 bases and J by 4 bases, with 17 bases left in between. The full variable domain, rest sourced from reference TRBV5-4 and TRBJ2-5, is ETGVTQSPTHLIKTRGQQVTLRCSSQSGHNTVSWYQQALGQGPQFIFQYYREEENGRGNFPPRFSGLQFPNYSSELNVNALELDDSALYLCASSPEISVRETQYFGPGTRLLVL.

The chain carries TRBV18 and TRBJ1-2; TRBD1 matches 7 bases. Germline CDR1 reads KGHSH; CDR2 reads LQKENI. V gave up 3 bases and J gave up 1 base; unmatched junction bases: 5. The CDR3 totals 15 residues. CDR3: CASSPGQAFNYGYTF. CDR3 DNA sequence: TGTGCCAGCTCACCCGGACAGGCCTTTAACTATGGCTACACCTTC.

This chain joins TRBV6-1 and TRBJ2-7; D gene uncertain. CDR1 is MNHNS, CDR2 SASEGT, per germline. The CDR3 is 18 residues long. The V end was cut by 2 bases, the J end by 3 bases, with 23 bases between. The CDR3 loop is CASSESNPVERPYYEQYF. CDR3 DNA: TGTGCCAGCAGTGAATCCAACCCCGTAGAACGTCCCTACTACGAGCAGTACTTC.

V and J are TRBV5-1 and TRBJ2-5, with D perhaps matching TRBD2 (6 bases). Germline CDR1 is SGHRS and CDR2 is YFSETQ. This CDR3 contains 14 residues. V was trimmed by 3 bases and J by 3 bases, leaving 12 bases between them. This CDR3 is CASSSGRREETQYF. The CDR3 bases are TGCGCCAGCAGCTCGGGCCGGAGGGAAGAGACCCAGTACTTC.

A note on this clone: A much bigger clone sits one base away, suggesting this may be a read error. Within the sample, other DNA sequences also encode this same CDR3. The gene calls are TRBV5-1 and TRBJ2-5; D is unresolved. The CDR3 length is 12 residues. CDR1 and CDR2 from the germline V gene are SGHRS and YFSETQ. V was trimmed by 0 bases and J by 3 bases, leaving 3 bases between them. CDR3 bases: TGCGCCAGCAGCTTGGCCAAAGAGACCCAGTACTTC. It encodes CASSLAKETQYF.

The rearrangement links TRBV2 to TRBJ2-3; perhaps TRBD2 as D (5 bases). Germline V gene lookup returns CDR1 SNHLY and CDR2 FYNNEI. This CDR3 has 14 residues. The ends were cut back, 6 bases at V and 8 bases at J, with 18 bases in the middle. The CDR3 loop is CASSELGPGSTQYF. The CDR3 DNA reads TGTGCCAGCAGCGAACTAGGGCCTGGGAGTACGCAGTATTTT. Full variable domain (remainder filled in from reference TRBV2 and TRBJ2-3): EPEVTQTPSHQVTQMGQEVILRCVPISNHLYFYWYRQILGQKVEFLVSFYNNEISEKSEIFDDQFSVERPDGSNFTLKIRSTKLEDSAMYFCASSELGPGSTQYFGPGTRLTVL.

The V call is TRBV2, the J call TRBJ1-2; 8 bases align to TRBD1. The CDR3 is made up of 15 amino acids. J lost 2 bases, V lost 6 bases, and 8 bases had no gene match. The germline V gene has CDR1 SNHLY and CDR2 FYNNEI. The CDR3 nucleotides read TGTGCCAGCAGCCGCGGACAGGGCCGAAACTATGGCTACACCTTC. Encoded protein: CASSRGQGRNYGYTF.

This clone showed up just a few times. V and J are TRBV6-5 and TRBJ1-1; unclear D gene. The CDR3 totals 14 residues. The germline CDR1 and CDR2 sequences are MNHEY and SVGAGI. V was pared by 0 bases and J by 0 bases, with 5 bases between. The DNA for the CDR3 is TGTGCCAGCAGTTACTCGACCCTGAACACTGAAGCTTTCTTT. The encoded protein is CASSYSTLNTEAFF.

This clone was seen just once. The chain has TRBV11-2 and TRBJ1-1, with no clear D. The CDR3 consists of 12 residues. Germline V CDR1 and CDR2: SGHAT, FQNNGV. The ends were cut back, 5 bases at V and 5 bases at J, with 9 bases in the middle. The CDR3 DNA reads as TGTGCCAGCAGCCTCCAGCGGACTGAAGCTTTCTTT. It is translated as CASSLQRTEAFF.

This clone was recorded only once. The chain has TRBV5-4 and TRBJ2-5, with D possibly being TRBD1 (6 bases). This CDR3 has 14 residues. The V gene's germline CDR1 is SGHNT and CDR2 YYREEE (reference sequence). Trimming removed 2 bases at V and 2 bases at J, with 10 bases between. The CDR3 reads CASSFVQGQETQYF. CDR3 DNA sequence: TGTGCCAGCAGCTTTGTGCAGGGGCAAGAGACCCAGTACTTC. The full variable domain, completed using reference TRBV5-4 and TRBJ2-5, is ETGVTQSPTHLIKTRGQQVTLRCSSQSGHNTVSWYQQALGQGPQFIFQYYREEENGRGNFPPRFSGLQFPNYSSELNVNALELDDSALYLCASSFVQGQETQYFGPGTRLLVL.

The chain couples TRBV6-5 to TRBJ2-2; D unclear. This CDR3 is 14 amino acids long. The germline V gene has CDR1 MNHEY and CDR2 SVGAGI. The V and J ends lost 5 bases and 5 bases respectively, with 12 bases between them. The CDR3 DNA reads TGTGCCAGCAGTCGCGACTGGACGACCGGGGAGCTGTTTTTT. Its protein product is CASSRDWTTGELFF.

This chain uses TRBV30 with TRBJ2-2; 8 positions match TRBD2. Germline trimming cut 1 base from V and 5 bases from J; bases unmatched to any gene: 9. Germline-derived CDR1 and CDR2 are GTSNPN and SVGIG (reference sequence). This CDR3 is built from 16 residues. The CDR3: CAWSGWSGSRTGELFF. CDR3 nucleotide sequence: TGTGCCTGGAGTGGATGGAGCGGGAGTCGGACCGGGGAGCTGTTTTTT.